This T cell receptor beta chain was identified in a study of cytomegalovirus exposure and HLA in healthy donors. Germline loops: CDR1 SSHAT, CDR2 FNYEAQ (reference sequence). CDR3 length equals 13 residues. Study conclusions and caveats: Reportedly, cytomegalovirus status was diagnosed with high sensitivity and specificity. TCR beta chains numbering approximately 150 were designated cytomegalovirus-associated.

Only in-frame clones appear in the TCRdb table, and some are missing; sequencing was by immunoSEQ multiplex PCR. The top ten hold about 5.8% of the sample, which has under 200,000 clones, about nine tenths seen once. As concerns this clone: Its antigen is still unknown. At one boundary the junction diverges from the germline segment, which might be a read error.

The sequence came from a woman aged 25 to 45 in good health and CMV-seronegative. Sequenced material: PBMCs. V is TRBV7-7 and J is TRBJ2-3; weak D call: TRBD2 (7 bases). The CDR3: CASSPGGVDTQYF. Written as DNA, the CDR3 is TGTGCTAGCAGCCCGGGGGGCGTAGATACGCAGTATTTT.